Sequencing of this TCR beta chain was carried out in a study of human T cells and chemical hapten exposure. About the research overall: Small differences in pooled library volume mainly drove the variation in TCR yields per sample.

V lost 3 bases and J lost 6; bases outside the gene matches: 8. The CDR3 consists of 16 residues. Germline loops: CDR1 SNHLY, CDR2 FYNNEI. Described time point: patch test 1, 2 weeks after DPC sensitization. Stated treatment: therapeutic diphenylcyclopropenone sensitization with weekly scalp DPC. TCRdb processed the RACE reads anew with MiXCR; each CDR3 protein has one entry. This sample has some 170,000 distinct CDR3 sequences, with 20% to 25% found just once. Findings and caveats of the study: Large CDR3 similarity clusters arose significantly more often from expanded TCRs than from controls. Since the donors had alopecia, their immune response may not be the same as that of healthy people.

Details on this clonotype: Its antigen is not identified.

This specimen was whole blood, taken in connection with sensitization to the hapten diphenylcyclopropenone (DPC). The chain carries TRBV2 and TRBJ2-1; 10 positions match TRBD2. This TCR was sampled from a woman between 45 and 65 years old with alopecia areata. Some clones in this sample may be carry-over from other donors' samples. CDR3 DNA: TGTGCCAGCAGTGAGCTAAGCGGGAGGGCCCTCAATGAGCAGTTCTTC. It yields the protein CASSELSGRALNEQFF. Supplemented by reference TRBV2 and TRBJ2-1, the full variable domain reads EPEVTQTPSHQVTQMGQEVILRCVPISNHLYFYWYRQILGQKVEFLVSFYNNEISEKSEIFDDQFSVERPDGSNFTLKIRSTKLEDSAMYFCASSELSGRALNEQFFGPGTRLTVL.